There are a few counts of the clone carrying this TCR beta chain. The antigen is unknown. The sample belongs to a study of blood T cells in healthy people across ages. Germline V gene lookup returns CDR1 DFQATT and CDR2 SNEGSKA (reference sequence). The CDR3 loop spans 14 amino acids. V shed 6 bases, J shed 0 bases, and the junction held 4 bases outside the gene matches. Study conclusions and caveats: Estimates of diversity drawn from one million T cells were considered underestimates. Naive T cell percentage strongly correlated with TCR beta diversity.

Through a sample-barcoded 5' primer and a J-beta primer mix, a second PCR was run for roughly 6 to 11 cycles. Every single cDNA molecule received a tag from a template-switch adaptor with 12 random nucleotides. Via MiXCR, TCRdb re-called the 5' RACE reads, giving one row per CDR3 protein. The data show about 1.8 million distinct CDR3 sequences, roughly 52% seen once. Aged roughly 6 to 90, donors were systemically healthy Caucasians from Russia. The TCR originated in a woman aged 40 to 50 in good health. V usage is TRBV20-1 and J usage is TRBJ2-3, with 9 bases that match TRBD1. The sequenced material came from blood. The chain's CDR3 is CSASGQGSTDTQYF. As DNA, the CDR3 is TGCAGTGCCTCGGGACAGGGAAGCACAGATACGCAGTATTTT.